This passage covers 2 T cell receptor beta chains from one sample sequenced in a study of cytomegalovirus exposure and HLA in healthy donors. PCR was performed using 60 Vbeta and 13 Jbeta primers. The assay was immunoSEQ multiplex PCR, and TCRdb's table has in-frame clones only and misses some. The sample lists roughly 140,000 clones, around 70% occurring once. The source material was PBMCs. The receptors shown here come from a middle-aged man in good health and CMV-seronegative.

V and J are TRBV6-1 and TRBJ2-7; a weak D match, TRBD1 (5 bases). Trimming shortened V by 7 bases and J by 2 bases, and 9 bases separated the two germline ends. CDR1 is MNHNS and CDR2 is SASEGT in the germline V gene. The CDR3 sequence is 12 residues long. The CDR3 DNA is TGTGCCAGCAAGGACATAACCTACGAGCAGTACTTC. This translates into CASKDITYEQYF.

The chain has TRBV4-3 and TRBJ2-1; perhaps TRBD2 as D (6 bases). Trimming cost V 0 bases and J 8 bases, with 8 bases left between them. The CDR3 has 13 residues. In germline, CDR1 is LGHNA, CDR2 YSLEER. CDR3 protein: CASSQDTGDEQFF. Written as DNA, the CDR3 is TGCGCCAGCAGCCAAGATACGGGAGATGAGCAGTTCTTC.